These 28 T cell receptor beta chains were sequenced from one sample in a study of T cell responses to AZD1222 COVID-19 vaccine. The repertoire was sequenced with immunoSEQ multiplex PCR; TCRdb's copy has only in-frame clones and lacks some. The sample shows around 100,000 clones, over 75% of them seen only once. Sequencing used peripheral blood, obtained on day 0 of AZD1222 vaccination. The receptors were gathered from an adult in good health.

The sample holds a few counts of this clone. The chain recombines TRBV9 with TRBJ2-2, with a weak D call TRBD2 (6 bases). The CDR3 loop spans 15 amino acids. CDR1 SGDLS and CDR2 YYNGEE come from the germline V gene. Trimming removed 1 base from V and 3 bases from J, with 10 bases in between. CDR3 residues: CASSVSGTYTGELFF. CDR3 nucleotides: TGTGCCAGCAGCGTATCGGGGACTTACACCGGGGAGCTGTTTTTT.

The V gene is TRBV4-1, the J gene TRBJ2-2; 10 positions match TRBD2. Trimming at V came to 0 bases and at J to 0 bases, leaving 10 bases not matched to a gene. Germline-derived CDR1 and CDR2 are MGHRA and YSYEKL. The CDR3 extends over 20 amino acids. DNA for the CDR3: TGCGCCAGCAGCCAAGAGCCCCGGACTAGCGGCTACGCGAACACCGGGGAGCTGTTTTTT. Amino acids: CASSQEPRTSGYANTGELFF.

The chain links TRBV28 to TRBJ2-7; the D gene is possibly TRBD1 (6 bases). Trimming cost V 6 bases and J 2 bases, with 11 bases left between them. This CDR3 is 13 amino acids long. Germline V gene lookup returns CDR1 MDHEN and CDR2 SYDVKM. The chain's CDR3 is CASRHGQTYEQYF. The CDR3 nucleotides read TGTGCCAGCAGACACGGACAGACCTACGAGCAGTACTTC.

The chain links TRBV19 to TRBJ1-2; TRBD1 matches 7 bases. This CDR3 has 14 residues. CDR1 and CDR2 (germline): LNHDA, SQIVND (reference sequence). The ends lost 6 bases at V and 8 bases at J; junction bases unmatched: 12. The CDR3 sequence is CASRTEGAPGGYTF. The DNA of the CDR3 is TGTGCCAGTAGGACAGAGGGGGCGCCGGGAGGCTACACCTTC. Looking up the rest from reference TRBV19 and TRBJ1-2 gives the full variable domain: DGGITQSPKYLFRKEGQNVTLSCEQNLNHDAMYWYRQDPGQGLRLIYYSQIVNDFQKGDIAEGYSVSREKKESFPLTVTSAQKNPTAFYLCASRTEGAPGGYTFGSGTRLTVV.

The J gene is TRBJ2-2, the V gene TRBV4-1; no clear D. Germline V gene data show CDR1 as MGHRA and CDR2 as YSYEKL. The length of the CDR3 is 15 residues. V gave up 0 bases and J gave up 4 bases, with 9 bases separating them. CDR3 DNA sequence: TGCGCCAGCAGCCAAGATAGGCTCTCCACCGGGGAGCTGTTTTTT. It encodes CASSQDRLSTGELFF.

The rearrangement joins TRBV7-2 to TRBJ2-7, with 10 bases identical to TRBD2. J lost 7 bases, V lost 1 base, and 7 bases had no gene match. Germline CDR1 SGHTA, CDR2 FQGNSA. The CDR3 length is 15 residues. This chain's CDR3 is CASSLGTSGLWEQYF. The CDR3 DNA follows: TGTGCCAGCAGCTTAGGGACTAGCGGCCTTTGGGAGCAGTACTTC.

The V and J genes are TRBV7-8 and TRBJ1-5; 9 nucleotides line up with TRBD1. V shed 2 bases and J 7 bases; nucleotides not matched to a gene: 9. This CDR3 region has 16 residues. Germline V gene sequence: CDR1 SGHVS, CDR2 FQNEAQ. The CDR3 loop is CASSLNRDRVEQPQHF. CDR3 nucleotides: TGTGCCAGCAGCTTAAACCGGGACAGGGTGGAACAGCCCCAGCATTTT.

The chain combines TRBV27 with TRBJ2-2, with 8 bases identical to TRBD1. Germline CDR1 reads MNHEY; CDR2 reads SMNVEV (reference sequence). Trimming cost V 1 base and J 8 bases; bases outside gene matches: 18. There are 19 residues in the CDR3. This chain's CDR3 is CASSLFFLHSGTGSGELFF. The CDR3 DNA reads TGTGCCAGCAGTTTATTTTTCCTCCACTCCGGGACAGGATCAGGGGAGCTGTTTTTT.

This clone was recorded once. The CDR3 spells CASRLDRTDTQYF. CDR3 nucleotide sequence: TGTGCCAGTCGATTGGACAGGACAGATACGCAGTATTTT. The chain couples TRBV19 to TRBJ2-3; the match to TRBD1 covers 7 bases. With 8 bases clipped from V and 3 bases from J, the junction kept 5 bases outside the gene matches. Germline V CDR1 and CDR2: LNHDA, SQIVND (reference sequence). The CDR3 is 13 residues long.

CDR3 region: CASTNAGGQGNYGYTF. As DNA, the CDR3 is TGTGCCAGCACCAACGCTGGGGGCCAGGGTAACTATGGCTACACCTTC. The chain uses TRBV5-6 and TRBJ1-2, with D possibly TRBD1 on 6 matching bases. V was trimmed by 6 bases and J by 1 base, leaving 19 bases between them. The CDR3 is made up of 16 amino acids. Germline CDR1 is SGHDT and CDR2 is YYEEEE.

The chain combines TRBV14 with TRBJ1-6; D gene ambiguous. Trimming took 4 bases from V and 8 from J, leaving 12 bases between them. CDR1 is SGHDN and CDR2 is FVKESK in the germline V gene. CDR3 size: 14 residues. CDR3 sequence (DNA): TGTGCCAGCAGCCCTGACTTACGATATTCACCCCTCCACTTT. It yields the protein CASSPDLRYSPLHF. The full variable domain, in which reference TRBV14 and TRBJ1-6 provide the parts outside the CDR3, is EAGVTQFPSHSVIEKGQTVTLRCDPISGHDNLYWYRRVMGKEIKFLLHFVKESKQDESGMPNNRFLAERTGGTYSTLKVQPAELEDSGVYFCASSPDLRYSPLHFGNGTRLTVT.

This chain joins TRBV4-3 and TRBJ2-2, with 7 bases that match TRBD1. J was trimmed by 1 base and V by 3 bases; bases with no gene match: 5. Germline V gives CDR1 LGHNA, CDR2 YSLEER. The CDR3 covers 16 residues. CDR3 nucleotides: TGCGCCAGCAGCCAGGGGGACAGACTGAACACCGGGGAGCTGTTTTTT. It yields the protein CASSQGDRLNTGELFF.

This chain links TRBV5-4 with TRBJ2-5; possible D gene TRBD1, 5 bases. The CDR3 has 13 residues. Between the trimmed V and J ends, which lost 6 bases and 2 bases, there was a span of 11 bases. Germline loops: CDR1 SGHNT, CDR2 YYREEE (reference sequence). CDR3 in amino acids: CASNQGLQETQYF. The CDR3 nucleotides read TGTGCCAGCAACCAGGGCCTACAAGAGACCCAGTACTTC.

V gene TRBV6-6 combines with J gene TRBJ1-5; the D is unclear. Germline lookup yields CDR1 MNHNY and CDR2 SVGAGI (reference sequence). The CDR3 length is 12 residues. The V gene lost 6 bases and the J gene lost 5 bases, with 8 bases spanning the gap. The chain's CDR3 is CASRENDQPQHF. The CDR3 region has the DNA TGTGCCAGCAGAGAAAACGATCAGCCCCAGCATTTT.

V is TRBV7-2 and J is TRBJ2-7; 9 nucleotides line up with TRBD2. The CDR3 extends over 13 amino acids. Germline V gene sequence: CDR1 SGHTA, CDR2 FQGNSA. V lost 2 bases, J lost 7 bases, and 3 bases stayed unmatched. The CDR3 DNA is TGTGCCAGCAGCTTACTAGCGGGGCAAGAGCAGTACTTC. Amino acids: CASSLLAGQEQYF.

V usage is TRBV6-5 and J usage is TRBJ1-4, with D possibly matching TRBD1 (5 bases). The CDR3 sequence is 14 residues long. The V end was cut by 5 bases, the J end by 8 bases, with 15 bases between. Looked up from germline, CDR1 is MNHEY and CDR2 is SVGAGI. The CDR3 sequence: CASSSSWGPEKLFF. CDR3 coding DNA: TGTGCCAGCAGTAGTTCGTGGGGCCCCGAAAAACTGTTTTTT.

The CDR3 here is CASSYAPYGYTF. The CDR3 DNA reads TGTGCCAGCAGTTACGCTCCCTATGGCTACACCTTC. The gene calls are TRBV6-5 and TRBJ1-2; D ambiguous. Deletions cut 2 bases from V and 4 bases from J, with 5 bases between. The germline gives CDR1 MNHEY, CDR2 SVGAGI. The CDR3 is 12 amino acids.

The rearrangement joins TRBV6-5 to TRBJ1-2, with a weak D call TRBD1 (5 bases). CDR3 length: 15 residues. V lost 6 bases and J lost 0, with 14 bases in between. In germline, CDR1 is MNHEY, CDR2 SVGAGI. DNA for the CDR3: TGTGCCAGCAGCCTCGAAGGGGCAGCTAACTATGGCTACACCTTC. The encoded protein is CASSLEGAANYGYTF.

The CDR3 coding sequence is TGTGCCATCAGTGAGTCGAGCGGACAGGGTTCAAGTGGCTACACCTTC. Its protein is CAISESSGQGSSGYTF. V usage is TRBV10-3 and J usage is TRBJ1-2, with TRBD1 matching over 8 bases. Trimming at V came to 0 bases and at J to 7 bases, leaving 10 bases not matched to a gene. The CDR3 has 16 residues. Germline CDR1 reads ENHRY; CDR2 reads SYGVKD.

Here the CDR3 reads CASSPLSPGAQDTEAFF. The CDR3 DNA reads as TGTGCCAGCAGTCCTCTATCGCCGGGGGCGCAGGACACTGAAGCTTTCTTT. The J gene is TRBJ1-1, the V gene TRBV27; tentatively, D is TRBD1 (6 bases). The V end was cut by 5 bases, the J end by 3 bases, with 22 bases between. The CDR3 length is 17 residues. In germline, CDR1 is MNHEY, CDR2 SMNVEV (reference sequence).

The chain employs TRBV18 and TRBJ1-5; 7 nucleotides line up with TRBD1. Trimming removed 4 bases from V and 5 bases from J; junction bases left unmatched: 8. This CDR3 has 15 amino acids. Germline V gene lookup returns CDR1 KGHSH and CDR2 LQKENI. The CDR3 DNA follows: TGTGCCAGCTCACTGCGACAGGGTAAGGATCAGCCCCAGCATTTT. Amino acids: CASSLRQGKDQPQHF.

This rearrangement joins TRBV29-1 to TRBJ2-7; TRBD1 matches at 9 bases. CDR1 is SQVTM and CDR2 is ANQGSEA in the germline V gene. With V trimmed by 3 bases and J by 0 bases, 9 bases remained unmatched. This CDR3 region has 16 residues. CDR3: CSVDWGGTGSSYEQYF. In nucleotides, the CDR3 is TGCAGCGTTGATTGGGGGGGGACAGGGAGCTCCTACGAGCAGTACTTC.

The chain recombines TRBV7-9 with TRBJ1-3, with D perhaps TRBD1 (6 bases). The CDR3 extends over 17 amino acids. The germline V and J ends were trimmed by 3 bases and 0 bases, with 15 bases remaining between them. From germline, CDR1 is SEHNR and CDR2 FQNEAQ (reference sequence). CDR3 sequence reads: CASSFDPTGLSGNTIYF. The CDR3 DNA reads TGTGCCAGCAGCTTCGACCCTACAGGGCTCTCTGGAAACACCATATATTTT.

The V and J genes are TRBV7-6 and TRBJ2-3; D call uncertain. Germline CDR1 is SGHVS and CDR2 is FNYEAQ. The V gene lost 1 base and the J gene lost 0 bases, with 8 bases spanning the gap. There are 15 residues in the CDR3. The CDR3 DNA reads TGTGCCAGCAGCTTAGAAGCGTCTAGCACAGATACGCAGTATTTT. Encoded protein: CASSLEASSTDTQYF.

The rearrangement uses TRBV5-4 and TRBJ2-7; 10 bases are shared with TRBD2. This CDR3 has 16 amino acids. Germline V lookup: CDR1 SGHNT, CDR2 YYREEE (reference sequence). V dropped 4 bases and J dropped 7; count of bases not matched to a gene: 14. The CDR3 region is CASSLPGLAPSREQYF. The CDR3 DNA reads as TGTGCCAGCAGCCTCCCGGGACTAGCGCCTTCGAGGGAGCAGTACTTC. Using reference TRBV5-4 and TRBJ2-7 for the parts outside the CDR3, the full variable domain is ETGVTQSPTHLIKTRGQQVTLRCSSQSGHNTVSWYQQALGQGPQFIFQYYREEENGRGNFPPRFSGLQFPNYSSELNVNALELDDSALYLCASSLPGLAPSREQYFGPGTRLTVT.

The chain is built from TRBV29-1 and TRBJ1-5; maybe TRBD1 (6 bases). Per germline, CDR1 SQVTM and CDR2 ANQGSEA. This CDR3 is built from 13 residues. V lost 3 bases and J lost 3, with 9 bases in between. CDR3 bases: TGCAGCGTTGATGCAGGGGCCAATCAGCCCCAGCATTTT. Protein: CSVDAGANQPQHF.

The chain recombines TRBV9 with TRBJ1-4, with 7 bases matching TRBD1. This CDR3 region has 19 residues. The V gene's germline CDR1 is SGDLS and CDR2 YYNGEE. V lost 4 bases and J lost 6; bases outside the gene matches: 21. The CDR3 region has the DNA TGTGCCAGCAGCCCCGGGGAAGGAGGGGGCGCCTCGGGTTATGAAAAACTGTTTTTT. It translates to CASSPGEGGGASGYEKLFF.

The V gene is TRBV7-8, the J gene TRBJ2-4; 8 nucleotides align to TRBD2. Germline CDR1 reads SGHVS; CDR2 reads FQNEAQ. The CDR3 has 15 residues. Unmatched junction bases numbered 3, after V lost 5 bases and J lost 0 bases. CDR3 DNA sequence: TGTGCCAGCAGCCCCGGGGGGGTAGCCAAAAACATTCAGTACTTC. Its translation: CASSPGGVAKNIQYF.